The entry below gives a single TCR beta chain sequence along with its context. It has no known antigen specificity. Base qualities are not provided; no much larger clone lies one nucleotide away. This same CDR3 is encoded by further DNA sequences in the sample. V is shortened by 2 bases, J by 3 bases, and the region joining them spans 8 bases. The CDR3 measures 14 amino acids from cysteine to phenylalanine. The kept DNA is CDR3 alone, 42 bases in frame from the first base. Sequences SGDLS (CDR1) and YYNGEE (CDR2) are obtained from the germline V gene. TCR beta libraries were generated from genomic DNA with the immunoSEQ kit, following the manufacturer's recommendations. To prepare libraries, a first multiplex PCR with proprietary primers was run, followed by a second PCR that added unique barcodes, and a bead cleanup was done after each round. Each sample batch included a kit-provided positive control reaction and a negative control reaction. The final libraries were assessed on an Agilent 4200 TapeStation D1000 ScreenTape, pooled by volume, and quantified by qPCR. An Illumina NextSeq500 fitted with a MidOutput 150-cycle cartridge performed the sequencing, running 156 Read1 cycles and 15 Index1 cycles with the kit's custom primers. The pooled library was loaded at approximately 0.98 pM with roughly 19% PhiX control spiked in. The original methods were these. The vendor-processed data were analyzed in R, and a clonotype was defined as all T cells that share the same CDR3 nucleotide sequence. In the clone abundance analyses, frequencies were normalized to the 10,000 most abundant clones in each sample. Before analysis, public T cell clones were removed, and these numbered fewer than six per sample on average. Tumor-enriched clonotypes and baseline blood-enriched clonotypes were defined as those with an abundance difference of at least 32-fold between compartments. Clonotypes expanded or contracted between blood time points were identified with a beta-binomial differential abundance model. Tumor-blood repertoire similarity was measured with the Baroni-Urbani and Buser coefficient, and groups were compared using two-tailed Wilcoxon tests in R. TCRdb retrieved this table from immuneACCESS and kept in-frame rearrangements only. Not all clones are present; in checked studies, unresolved V genes account for under half, and no reason is known for the remainder. That table supplies the V and J calls and clone size; D and trimming were determined from the DNA. For this sample there are around 130,000 clones; 70% to 90% appear just once. The ten top clones hold under 2.5% of the sample.

These data originate in a study of radiation and T cells in renal cell carcinoma (TCRdb year 2020). As for the study more broadly: Samples came from a clinical trial, in which primary renal cell carcinomas received 15 Gy stereotactic body radiation therapy followed by nephrectomy 4 weeks later. TCR beta sequencing covered some 55 samples in total, comprising approximately 26 tumors and 27 peripheral blood samples. In the 45 to 65 samples combined, some 4,100,000 unique CDR3 nucleotide sequences were found, encoding about 2.7 million unique CDR3 amino acid sequences. The full study reports these points: Because pretreatment tumor biopsies were not available, the study could not determine whether clonotypes were already present within the tumor at baseline. In blood, the top tumor clonotypes increased between baseline and 2 weeks post-radiation and then shrank by 4 weeks, which suggests that tumor-resident clones expanded only transiently. With a single-armed trial design, the study had no way to address how radiation dose or scheduling affects the TCR repertoire. Tracking of blood repertoire dynamics stopped at roughly 4 weeks after treatment, with no follow-up past that point.

Read against the paper, the sample's time point label means: blood 2 weeks post-SBRT. The sample's treatment or condition, from its label and the paper: 15 Gy SBRT to primary tumor, nephrectomy 4 weeks later. To follow tumor-enriched clonotypes, peripheral blood was collected serially from radiation-treated patients at baseline and again at 2 weeks and 4 weeks after SBRT. Renal cell carcinoma with clear cell pathology was present in all patients. Genomic DNA for TCR sequencing was prepared using the QIAamp DNA Blood Mini Kit (Qiagen). The analyses included just those samples that passed every quality control check.

The V gene is TRBV9 and the J gene is TRBJ2-2; a tentative D call is TRBD1 (5 bases match). The input for sequencing was blood, taken from a patient whose treatment included radiotherapy and nephrectomy. The sequence came from a woman between 55 and 75 years old with renal cell carcinoma. The CDR3 in this case is CASSVTGDTGELFF. The bases are TGTGCCAGCAGCGTCACAGGAGACACCGGGGAGCTGTTTTTT.